Presented here are 24 T cell receptor beta chains from one specimen sequenced in a study of blood T cell repertoires in COVID-19. TCRdb's table, derived via immunoSEQ multiplex PCR, lists solely in-frame clones and lacks some. The sample has more than 300,000 clones, 80% to 85% seen once; the top ten hold over 4.5%. Sequencing input: PBMCs or T cells enriched from blood (not recorded which). The receptors derive from a woman between 45 and 65 years old who had recovered from COVID-19.

The rearrangement joins TRBV30 to TRBJ1-2; perhaps TRBD1 as D (6 bases). The ends were cut back, 1 base at V and 4 bases at J, with 10 bases in the middle. Germline lookup yields CDR1 GTSNPN and CDR2 SVGIG (reference sequence). CDR3 size: 13 residues. CDR3 DNA sequence: TGTGCCTGGAGTGCCACAGGGACCTATGGCTACACCTTC. Amino acid sequence: CAWSATGTYGYTF. Together with reference TRBV30 and TRBJ1-2, the CDR3 gives the full variable domain: SQTIHQWPATLVQPVGSPLSLECTVEGTSNPNLYWYRQAAGRGLQLLFYSVGIGQISSEVPQNLSASRPQDRQFILSSKKLLLSDSGFYLCAWSATGTYGYTFGSGTRLTVV.

This chain connects TRBV9 to TRBJ1-3; possible D gene TRBD1, 6 bases. CDR3 length equals 14 residues. V was trimmed by 2 bases and J by 1 base, leaving 7 bases between them. Germline V lookup: CDR1 SGDLS, CDR2 YYNGEE. The CDR3 is CASSVGQSGNTIYF. The CDR3 region has the DNA TGTGCCAGCAGCGTCGGACAGTCTGGAAACACCATATATTTT.

This chain connects TRBV7-8 to TRBJ1-1; TRBD1 aligns across 7 bases. V was clipped by 6 bases and J by 2 bases; unmatched bases: 6. The CDR3 is 14 amino acids. Germline V gene data show CDR1 as SGHVS and CDR2 as FQNEAQ. The CDR3 bases are TGTGCCAGCAGTACAGGGGCCCTCAACACTGAAGCTTTCTTT. This codes for CASSTGALNTEAFF.

This chain joins TRBV10-3 and TRBJ2-2; 8 positions match TRBD1. The CDR3 has 14 amino acids. V was clipped by 6 bases and J by 6 bases; unmatched bases: 6. Germline CDR1 and CDR2: ENHRY and SYGVKD. CDR3 loop: CAISQGASAGELFF. The CDR3 DNA follows: TGTGCCATCAGCCAGGGGGCGTCGGCCGGGGAGCTGTTTTTT.

A word on this clone: At one end the junction does not follow the germline gene, possibly because of a read error. The V call is TRBV6-1, the J call TRBJ1-5; 8 positions agree with TRBD1. The CDR3 loop spans 14 amino acids. Germline V gives CDR1 MNHNS, CDR2 SASEGT. CDR3 in amino acids: CASREGTGGMPQHF. The DNA for the CDR3 is TGTGCCAGCAGGGAAGGGACAGGCGGCATGCCCCAGCATTTT.

This chain uses TRBV30 with TRBJ1-1; TRBD1 agrees at 9 bases. The CDR3 runs to 12 residues. Germline CDR1 is GTSNPN and CDR2 is SVGIG (reference sequence). V shed 7 bases, J shed 3 bases, and the junction held 3 bases outside the gene matches. In DNA form, the CDR3 reads TGTGCCTTACACAGGGGGCACACTGAAGCTTTCTTT. Amino acid sequence: CALHRGHTEAFF.

The chain combines TRBV7-9 with TRBJ1-1; D possibly corresponds to TRBD1 (5 bases). The ends were cut back, 5 bases at V and 6 bases at J, with 16 bases in the middle. Germline-derived CDR1 and CDR2 are SEHNR and FQNEAQ (reference sequence). The CDR3 totals 14 residues. CDR3 protein: CASSLDGGIPEAFF. The CDR3 DNA reads as TGTGCCAGCAGCCTAGACGGGGGGATCCCTGAAGCTTTCTTT.

V and J are TRBV30 and TRBJ2-1, with 11 bases identical to TRBD2. The CDR3 has 15 residues. Germline V gene data show CDR1 as GTSNPN and CDR2 as SVGIG (reference sequence). The ends lost 2 bases at V and 6 bases at J; junction bases unmatched: 6. The CDR3 spells CAWSWVAGGFNEQFF. The DNA for the CDR3 is TGTGCCTGGAGTTGGGTAGCGGGGGGGTTCAATGAGCAGTTCTTC.

The chain links TRBV5-1 to TRBJ2-2; TRBD2 matches 12 bases. The germline CDR1 and CDR2 sequences are SGHRS and YFSETQ. Losses at the gene ends were 9 bases for V and 5 bases for J; bases not matched to a gene: 14. This CDR3 is 17 amino acids long. The CDR3 protein is CATTTSGGPFKTGELFF. As DNA, the CDR3 is TGCGCCACCACGACTAGCGGGGGACCCTTTAAAACCGGGGAGCTGTTTTTT. Combining the CDR3 with reference TRBV5-1 and TRBJ2-2 gives the whole variable domain KAGVTQTPRYLIKTRGQQVTLSCSPISGHRSVSWYQQTPGQGLQFLFEYFSETQRNKGNFPGRFSGRQFSNSRSEMNVSTLELGDSALYLCATTTSGGPFKTGELFFGEGSRLTVL.

The rearrangement joins TRBV28 to TRBJ2-1; 8 nucleotides match TRBD2. Germline V lookup: CDR1 MDHEN, CDR2 SYDVKM. Trimming took 5 bases from V and 0 from J; bases not matched to a gene: 6. There are 16 residues in the CDR3. In DNA form, the CDR3 reads TGTGCCAGCAGTCTAGCGGGTTCAAGCTCCTACAATGAGCAGTTCTTC. It specifies CASSLAGSSSYNEQFF.

This clone was detected a few times. The genes are TRBV10-3 and TRBJ1-2; 8 bases agree with TRBD1. V shed 6 bases, J shed 4 bases, and the junction held 4 bases outside the gene matches. CDR1 is ENHRY and CDR2 is SYGVKD in the germline V gene. The CDR3 spans 13 residues. For the CDR3, the DNA is TGTGCCATCAGGGACAGGGACACCTATGGCTACACCTTC. This translates into CAIRDRDTYGYTF.

This rearrangement joins TRBV5-4 to TRBJ2-6; possibly TRBD1 for D (6 bases). Looked up from germline, CDR1 is SGHNT and CDR2 is YYREEE (reference sequence). V shed 4 bases and J shed 2 bases, with 10 bases lying between them. The CDR3 contains 15 residues. The CDR3 coding sequence is TGTGCCAGCAGCGAGGGGGTCGCTGGGGCCAACGTCCTGACTTTC. Protein sequence: CASSEGVAGANVLTF.

The rearrangement uses TRBV9 and TRBJ2-1, with 12 bases matching TRBD2. Germline CDR1 and CDR2: SGDLS and YYNGEE. The V gene end was trimmed by 7 bases and the J gene end by 9 bases; junction bases not matched to a gene: 11. The CDR3 is 15 residues long. CDR3 residues: CASALAGGSSSEQFF. CDR3 nucleotides: TGTGCCAGCGCCCTAGCGGGGGGGTCTTCTTCTGAGCAGTTCTTC.

The J gene is TRBJ1-5, the V gene TRBV4-3, with D maybe TRBD1 (5 bases). The germline gives CDR1 LGHNA, CDR2 YSLEER. The CDR3 has 16 residues. Trimming removed 0 bases at V and 7 bases at J, with 16 bases between. The CDR3 nucleotides read TGCGCCAGCAGCCAAGACCCTGCGGGGGGGGAACAGCCCCAGCATTTT. Its translation: CASSQDPAGGEQPQHF.

The chain couples TRBV20-1 to TRBJ2-7; TRBD1 is a possible D gene (6 bases). Trimming took off 4 bases at V and 4 bases at J, with 8 bases between the two ends. Looked up from germline, CDR1 is DFQATT and CDR2 is SNEGSKA (reference sequence). The CDR3 sequence is 11 residues long. This CDR3 is CSANREYEQYF. CDR3 DNA sequence: TGCAGTGCTAACAGGGAATACGAGCAGTACTTC.

The chain employs TRBV19 and TRBJ2-6; 8 nucleotides line up with TRBD1. The V gene end was trimmed by 4 bases and the J gene end by 0 bases; junction bases not matched to a gene: 5. Per germline, CDR1 LNHDA and CDR2 SQIVND (reference sequence). This CDR3 spans 17 amino acids. The CDR3 protein is CASSRTTGASGANVLTF. In DNA, the CDR3 is TGTGCCAGTAGTAGAACGACAGGGGCCTCTGGGGCCAACGTCCTGACTTTC.

V gene TRBV6-5 combines with J gene TRBJ1-6; TRBD1 might be the D (6 bases). CDR1 and CDR2 (germline): MNHEY, SVGAGI. The CDR3 loop spans 15 amino acids. V lost 2 bases and J lost 10, with 15 bases in between. CDR3: CASSYGTTTGSPLHF. The CDR3 coding sequence is TGTGCCAGCAGTTACGGGACCACAACAGGGTCACCCCTCCACTTT.

The CDR3 DNA reads as TGTGCCAGCAGCCTGGGACTAGCGGGAGGGCCGGAAGAGACCCAGTACTTC. Translation gives CASSLGLAGGPEETQYF. This chain joins TRBV5-4 and TRBJ2-5; 16 positions match TRBD2. In germline, CDR1 is SGHNT, CDR2 YYREEE (reference sequence). The CDR3 has 17 amino acids. The V gene end was trimmed by 4 bases and the J gene end by 3 bases; junction bases not matched to a gene: 6.

The V call is TRBV6-5, the J call TRBJ1-6; D may be TRBD1 (6 bases). The CDR3 contains 12 residues. Germline V lookup: CDR1 MNHEY, CDR2 SVGAGI. V was cut by 9 bases and J by 5 bases, with 8 bases left in between. CDR3 sequence reads: CASRTDNSPLHF. DNA of the CDR3: TGTGCCAGTAGGACAGATAATTCACCCCTCCACTTT.

This rearrangement joins TRBV9 to TRBJ1-2; TRBD1 matches 10 bases. Trimming removed 4 bases from V and 4 bases from J; junction bases left unmatched: 10. Germline CDR1 is SGDLS and CDR2 is YYNGEE. CDR3 length: 16 residues. Written as DNA, the CDR3 is TGTGCCAGCAGCCCCGGAGGGGACAGGGGATTCTATGGCTACACCTTC. It yields the protein CASSPGGDRGFYGYTF.

The J gene is TRBJ2-3, the V gene TRBV7-2; unclear D gene. The CDR3 is 14 amino acids. V was cut by 5 bases and J by 2 bases, with 11 bases left in between. The germline V gene has CDR1 SGHTA and CDR2 FQGNSA. The CDR3 region has the DNA TGTGCCAGCAGCCCCGGTGGTTCCACAGATACGCAGTATTTT. Its protein is CASSPGGSTDTQYF. Full variable domain (missing parts from reference TRBV7-2 and TRBJ2-3): GAGVSQSPSNKVTEKGKDVELRCDPISGHTALYWYRQSLGQGLEFLIYFQGNSAPDKSGLPSDRFSAERTGGSVSTLTIQRTQQEDSAVYLCASSPGGSTDTQYFGPGTRLTVL.

The gene calls are TRBV15 and TRBJ1-2; 7 bases are shared with TRBD1. V gave up 6 bases and J gave up 0 bases; unmatched junction bases: 10. This CDR3 has 16 amino acids. Germline V CDR1 and CDR2: LNHNV, YYDKDF (reference sequence). CDR3 sequence (DNA): TGTGCCACCAGACCAACCCCAGGACAGGCTAACTATGGCTACACCTTC. Amino acid sequence: CATRPTPGQANYGYTF.

The V gene is TRBV19, the J gene TRBJ2-6, with 7 bases that match TRBD2. V was clipped by 5 bases and J by 0 bases; unmatched bases: 10. Germline CDR1 is LNHDA and CDR2 is SQIVND (reference sequence). This CDR3 contains 18 residues. CDR3 nucleotides: TGTGCCAGTAGTTCAAGGGAGGGACTCGGCTCTGGGGCCAACGTCCTGACTTTC. Translating gives CASSSREGLGSGANVLTF.

The rearrangement links TRBV7-2 to TRBJ2-5; D is perhaps TRBD1 (6 bases). This CDR3 is 15 amino acids long. V lost 7 bases, J lost 5 bases, and 20 bases lay in between. The V gene's germline CDR1 is SGHTA and CDR2 FQGNSA. DNA of the CDR3: TGTGCCAGCAACGCCGGGACACCGATAGGGGAGACCCAGTACTTC. This codes for CASNAGTPIGETQYF.